This TCR beta chain was captured in a study of blood T cell repertoires in COVID-19. Overall study context: The cDNA or gDNA used as material had been derived from T cells, B-cell-depleted T cells, or PBMCs.

Only in-frame clones appear in the TCRdb table, and some are missing; sequencing was by immunoSEQ multiplex PCR. The sample lists more than 150,000 clones; under 85% were seen once. Trimming took off 2 bases at V and 0 bases at J, with 10 bases between the two ends. Germline V gives CDR1 MNHEY, CDR2 SMNVEV (reference sequence). CDR3 size: 15 residues. Material for sequencing was peripheral blood. The chain combines TRBV27 with TRBJ2-5; D call uncertain. This sequence originates from a man in his fifties or sixties with active or convalescent COVID-19. The CDR3 coding sequence is TGTGCCAGCAGTTTAGATCGAACTCACCAAGAGACCCAGTACTTC. It translates to CASSLDRTHQETQYF.